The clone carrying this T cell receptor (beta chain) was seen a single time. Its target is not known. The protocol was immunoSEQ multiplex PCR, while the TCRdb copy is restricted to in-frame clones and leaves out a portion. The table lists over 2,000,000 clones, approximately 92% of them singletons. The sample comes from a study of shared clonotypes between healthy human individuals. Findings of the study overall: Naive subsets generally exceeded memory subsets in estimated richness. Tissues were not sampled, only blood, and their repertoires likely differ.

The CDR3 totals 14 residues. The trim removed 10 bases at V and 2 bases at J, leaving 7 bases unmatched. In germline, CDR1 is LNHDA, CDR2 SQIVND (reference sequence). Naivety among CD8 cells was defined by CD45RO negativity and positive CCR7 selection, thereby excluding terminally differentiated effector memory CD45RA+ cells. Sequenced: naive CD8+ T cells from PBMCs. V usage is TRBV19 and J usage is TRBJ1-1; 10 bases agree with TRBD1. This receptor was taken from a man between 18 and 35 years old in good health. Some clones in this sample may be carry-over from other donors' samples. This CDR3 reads CATRQGALNTEAFF. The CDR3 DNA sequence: TGTGCCACCCGACAGGGGGCTTTAAACACTGAAGCTTTCTTT.